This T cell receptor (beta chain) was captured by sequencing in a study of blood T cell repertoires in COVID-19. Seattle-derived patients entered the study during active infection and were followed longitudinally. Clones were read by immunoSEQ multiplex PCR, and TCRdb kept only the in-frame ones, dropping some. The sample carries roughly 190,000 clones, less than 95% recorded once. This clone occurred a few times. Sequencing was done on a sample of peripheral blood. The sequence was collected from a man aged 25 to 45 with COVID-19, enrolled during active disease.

This chain's CDR3 is CSGSGVNPYEQYF. Written as DNA, the CDR3 is TGCAGCGGTAGCGGGGTAAACCCCTACGAGCAGTACTTC. This chain connects TRBV29-1 to TRBJ2-7, with 8 bases fitting TRBD2. V gave up 7 bases and J gave up 2 bases; unmatched junction bases: 7. Per the germline V gene, CDR1 is SQVTM and CDR2 is ANQGSEA. The CDR3 covers 13 residues.